This T cell receptor beta chain was captured by sequencing in a study of blood T cell repertoires in COVID-19. In the study overall: T cells, B-cell-depleted T cells, or PBMCs supplied cDNA or gDNA.

Trimming removed 3 bases at V and 0 bases at J, with 6 bases between. This CDR3 contains 14 residues. The germline V gene encodes CDR1 WNHNN and CDR2 SYGVQD (reference sequence). This table comes from immunoSEQ multiplex PCR, and its TCRdb copy is limited to in-frame clones, with some not included. The data contain roughly 420,000 clones, roughly 90% of them seen just once; the ten biggest clones take up approximately 1%. The receptor was derived from a young woman with acute COVID-19. The source material was PBMCs or T cells enriched from blood (not recorded which). The J gene is TRBJ2-1, the V gene TRBV10-1, with D perhaps TRBD2 (6 bases). The CDR3 protein is CASSDGSSYNEQFF. The DNA for the CDR3 is TGCGCCAGCAGTGACGGGAGCTCCTACAATGAGCAGTTCTTC.